This entry is about one T cell receptor (beta chain). This clonotype was seen at least ten times. Its antigen is unknown. Per-base qualities were not stored, and no clone one base away is much larger. The germline V gene gives CDR1 as MNHEY and CDR2 as SVGAGI. The CDR3 contains 13 residues, cysteine and phenylalanine counted. The only DNA kept is the CDR3, 39 bases in frame from the first base. The germline ends are 9 bases apart after V is trimmed by 6 bases and J by 3 bases. These data come from a study of T-cell reconstitution after alpha-beta-depleted transplantation in children listed by TCRdb under 2016. About the full investigation: The study quantitatively tracked T-cell immune reconstitution after TCRalphabeta/CD19-depleted allogeneic hematopoietic cell transplantation in children using TCR repertoire profiling.

Per the publication, the treatment or condition label means: allogeneic hematopoietic cell transplantation with graft depleted of TCRalphabeta T cells and CD19 B cells. The transplant recipients were children given TCRalphabeta/CD19-depleted allogeneic hematopoietic cell grafts. Library preparation employed PCR. For sequencing, an Illumina HiSeq 2500 was employed. To normalize quantification of the TCRbeta repertoire, the TCR libraries were built with molecular barcoding that relied on unique molecular identifiers. TCRdb redid the processing of the public reads, applying fastp at Q25 and MiXCR, and retained in-frame beta chains. For every CDR3 protein sequence, its rows merge into one entry that carries the most common genes and DNA. For this sample there are a few hundred thousand distinct CDR3 sequences; about 11% appear just once. 28% of the sample is taken by the ten largest. General conclusions and limits of the study: Apparently early alphabetaT-cell count recovery about two months after transplant reportedly relied on only several hundred rapidly expanded clones derived from non-depleted graft cells. The high TCRbeta diversity at day 60 in some patients was ascribed to recipient T cells and intrathymic progenitors that had survived conditioning. Hyperexpanded clone frequencies declined over subsequent months; after one year, T-cell counts and TCRbeta diversity were mostly attributed to newly produced T cells.

The V and J segments used are TRBV6-5 and TRBJ1-5; there is no confident call for the D gene. This receptor was identified in a child younger than two with acute myeloid leukemia, due to receive a stem cell transplant. This material consisted of PBMCs, taken before TCRalphabeta/CD19-depleted stem cell transplant. DNA sequence: TGTGCCAGCAGGGGTATTTCCAATCAGCCCCAGCATTTT. This is translated as CASRGISNQPQHF.